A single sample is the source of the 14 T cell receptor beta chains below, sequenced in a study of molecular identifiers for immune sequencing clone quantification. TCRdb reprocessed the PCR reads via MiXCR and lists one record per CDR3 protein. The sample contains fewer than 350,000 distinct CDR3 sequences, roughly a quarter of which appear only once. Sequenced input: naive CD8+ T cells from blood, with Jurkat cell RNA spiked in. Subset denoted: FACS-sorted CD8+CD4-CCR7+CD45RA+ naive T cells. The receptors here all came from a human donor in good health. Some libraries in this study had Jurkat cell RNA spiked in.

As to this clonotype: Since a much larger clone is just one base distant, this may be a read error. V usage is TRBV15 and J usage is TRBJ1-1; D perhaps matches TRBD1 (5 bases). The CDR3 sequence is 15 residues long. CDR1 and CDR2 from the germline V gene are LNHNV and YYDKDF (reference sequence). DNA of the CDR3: TGTACCACCAGCAGAGAAGGCCCACGGGGCGGTGAAGCTTTCTTT. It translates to CTTSREGPRGGEAFF.

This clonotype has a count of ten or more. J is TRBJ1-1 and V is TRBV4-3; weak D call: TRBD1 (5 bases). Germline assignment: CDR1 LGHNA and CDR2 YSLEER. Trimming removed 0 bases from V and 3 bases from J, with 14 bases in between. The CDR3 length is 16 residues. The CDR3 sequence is CASSQDPPGQDTEAFF. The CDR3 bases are TGCGCCAGCAGCCAAGATCCCCCAGGACAAGACACTGAAGCTTTCTTT.

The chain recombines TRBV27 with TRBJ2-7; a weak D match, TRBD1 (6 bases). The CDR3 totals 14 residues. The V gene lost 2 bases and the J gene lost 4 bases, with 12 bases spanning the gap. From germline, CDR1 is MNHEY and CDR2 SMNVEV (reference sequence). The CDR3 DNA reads TGTGCCAGCAGTTTAGGGGCCAGGGGTTACGAGCAGTACTTC. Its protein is CASSLGARGYEQYF.

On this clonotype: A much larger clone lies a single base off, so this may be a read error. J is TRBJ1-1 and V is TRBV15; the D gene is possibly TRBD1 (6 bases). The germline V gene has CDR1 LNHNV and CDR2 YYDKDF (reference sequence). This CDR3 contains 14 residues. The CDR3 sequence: CAASREWGQNEAFF. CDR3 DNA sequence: TGTGCCGCCAGCAGAGAATGGGGGCAGAATGAAGCTTTCTTT.

DNA of the CDR3: TGTGCCAGCAGCGTACGGGAGGTGGCCGGGGAGCTGTTTTTT. Translation gives CASSVREVAGELFF. The rearrangement uses TRBV5-3 and TRBJ2-2, with 7 bases identical to TRBD2. TRBV5-3 counts as an open reading frame of uncertain function. V gave up 8 bases and J gave up 6 bases; unmatched junction bases: 10. The CDR3 extends over 14 amino acids.

CDR3 nucleotides: TGTGCCAGCAGCTCCGGGACTAGCGGGGGCTACGAGCAGTACTTC. It encodes CASSSGTSGGYEQYF. This chain connects TRBV7-6 to TRBJ2-7, with 14 bases matching TRBD2. Germline V lookup: CDR1 SGHVS, CDR2 FNYEAQ. V lost 4 bases, J lost 3 bases, and 2 bases stayed unmatched. The CDR3 spans 15 residues.

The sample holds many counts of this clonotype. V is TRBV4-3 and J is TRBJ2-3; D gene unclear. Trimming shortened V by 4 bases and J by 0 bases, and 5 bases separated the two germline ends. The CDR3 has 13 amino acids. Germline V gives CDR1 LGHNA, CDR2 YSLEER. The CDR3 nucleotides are TGCGCCAGCAGCCCCACCAGCACAGATACGCAGTATTTT. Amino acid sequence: CASSPTSTDTQYF.

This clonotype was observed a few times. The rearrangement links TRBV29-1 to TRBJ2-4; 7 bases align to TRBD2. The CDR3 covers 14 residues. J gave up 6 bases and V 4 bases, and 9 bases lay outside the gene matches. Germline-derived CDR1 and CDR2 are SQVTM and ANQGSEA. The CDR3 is CSVGGRDVGNIQYF. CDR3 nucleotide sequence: TGCAGCGTTGGGGGGAGGGACGTTGGAAACATTCAGTACTTC.

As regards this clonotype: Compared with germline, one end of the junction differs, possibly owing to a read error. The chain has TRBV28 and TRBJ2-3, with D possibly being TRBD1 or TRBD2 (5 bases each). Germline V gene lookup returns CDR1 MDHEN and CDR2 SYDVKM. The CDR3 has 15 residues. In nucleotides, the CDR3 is TGTGCCATCACTCGAAGCGAGGGCCCGACAGATACGCGGTGTTTT. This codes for CAITRSEGPTDTRCF.

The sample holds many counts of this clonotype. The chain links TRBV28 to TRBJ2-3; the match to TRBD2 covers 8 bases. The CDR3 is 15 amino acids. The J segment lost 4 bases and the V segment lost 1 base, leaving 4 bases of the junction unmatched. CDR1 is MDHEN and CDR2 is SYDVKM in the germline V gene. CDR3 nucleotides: TGTGCCAGCAGTTTATACGGGAGGGCCCCAGATACGCAGTATTTT. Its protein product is CASSLYGRAPDTQYF.

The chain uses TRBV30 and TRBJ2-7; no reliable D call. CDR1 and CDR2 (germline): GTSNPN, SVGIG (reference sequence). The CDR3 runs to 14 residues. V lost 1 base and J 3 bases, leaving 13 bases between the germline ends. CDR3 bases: TGTGCCTGGAGTGGGCCAGATAAATTCTACGAGCAGTACTTC. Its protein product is CAWSGPDKFYEQYF.

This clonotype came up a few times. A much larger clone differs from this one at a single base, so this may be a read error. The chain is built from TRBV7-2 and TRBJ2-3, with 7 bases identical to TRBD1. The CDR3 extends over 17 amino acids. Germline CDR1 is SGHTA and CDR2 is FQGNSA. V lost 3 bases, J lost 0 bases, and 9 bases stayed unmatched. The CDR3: CASSFQGVRRSTDTQYF. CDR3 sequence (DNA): TGTGCCAGCAGCTTCCAGGGGGTGCGGAGAAGCACAGATACGCAGTATTTT.

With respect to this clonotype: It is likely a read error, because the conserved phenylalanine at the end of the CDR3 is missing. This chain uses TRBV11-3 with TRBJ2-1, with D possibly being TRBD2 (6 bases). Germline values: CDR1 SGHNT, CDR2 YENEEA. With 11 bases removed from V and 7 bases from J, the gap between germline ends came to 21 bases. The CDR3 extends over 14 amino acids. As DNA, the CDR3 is TGTGCCCGCCGCTTATCCGGGGGTAGGAATGAGCAGTTCGTC. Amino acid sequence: CARRLSGGRNEQFV.

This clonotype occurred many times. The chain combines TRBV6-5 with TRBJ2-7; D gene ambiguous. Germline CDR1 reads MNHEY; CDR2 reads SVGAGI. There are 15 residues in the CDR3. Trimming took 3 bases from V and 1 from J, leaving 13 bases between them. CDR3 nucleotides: TGTGCCAGCAGTTATGGGGATTTAGCTTCCTACGAGCAGTACTTC. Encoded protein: CASSYGDLASYEQYF.